This entry features one T cell receptor beta chain sequence. This sample was included in a study of identical twins. The CDR3 spans 13 residues. V lost 5 bases, J lost 7 bases, and 15 bases lay in between. Germline CDR1 DFQATT, CDR2 SNEGSKA (reference sequence). MiXCR, run by TCRdb on the 5' RACE reads, gives a single entry per CDR3 protein. Here the sample spans 600,000 to 700,000 distinct CDR3 sequences, 21% being singletons. The same data also went into a second study, on T cells expressing NK-cell markers. As that report states: Dominant NKG2C+ clonotypes made up roughly 1.0-7.5% of CD8+ T cells in roughly 6 donors.

The receptor's source is a woman between 18 and 29 years old in good health. The chain has TRBV20-1 and TRBJ2-1; D may match TRBD1 or TRBD2 (5 bases each). Sequencing was done on a sample of PBMCs. The CDR3 sequence: CSAPGTLENEQFF. CDR3 sequence (DNA): TGCAGTGCTCCTGGGACCTTGGAGAATGAGCAGTTCTTC.